A single sample gave rise to the 18 T cell receptor beta chains below, sequenced in a study of blood T cell repertoires in COVID-19. Some clones are missing from TCRdb's copy, which holds only in-frame ones; the method was immunoSEQ multiplex PCR. The data hold under 200,000 clones, with more than 75% observed a single time. The sequenced sample consisted of peripheral blood. The source is a man aged 40-49 years with active or convalescent COVID-19.

This chain links TRBV4-1 with TRBJ2-7, with D uncertain. The length of the CDR3 is 12 residues. V lost 1 base, J lost 5 bases, and 6 bases lay in between. Germline CDR1 is MGHRA and CDR2 is YSYEKL. The CDR3 sequence: CASSQGADEQYF. The CDR3 DNA sequence: TGCGCCAGCAGCCAAGGAGCCGACGAGCAGTACTTC.

As concerns this clone: Other DNA sequences within the sample encode an identical CDR3. The V and J genes are TRBV18 and TRBJ1-1; 9 bases agree with TRBD1. Germline V gene sequence: CDR1 KGHSH, CDR2 LQKENI. CDR3 length: 14 amino acids. Trimming removed 5 bases from V and 5 bases from J; junction bases left unmatched: 6. The CDR3 DNA follows: TGTGCCAGCTCAGCAGGGACAGGGAGGACTGAAGCTTTCTTT. Translation gives CASSAGTGRTEAFF.

The genes are TRBV7-2 and TRBJ1-2; D uncertain. The CDR3 runs to 11 residues. With 8 bases removed from V and 8 bases from J, the gap between germline ends came to 12 bases. Germline assignment: CDR1 SGHTA and CDR2 FQGNSA. The CDR3 is CASSTVAGYTF. The CDR3 DNA follows: TGTGCCAGCTCGACCGTAGCGGGCTACACCTTC.

The chain joins TRBV7-2 to TRBJ1-6; a weak D match, TRBD1 (6 bases). Trimming took 5 bases from V and 10 from J, leaving 15 bases between them. CDR3 length: 14 residues. The germline CDR1 and CDR2 sequences are SGHTA and FQGNSA. In DNA, the CDR3 is TGTGCCAGCAGCATCGACAGGTTTGGGTCACCCCTCCACTTT. This encodes CASSIDRFGSPLHF.

The V gene is TRBV6-5, the J gene TRBJ1-1, with D unclear. The CDR3 covers 15 residues. The germline V and J ends were trimmed by 2 bases and 2 bases, with 12 bases remaining between them. Germline V gene data show CDR1 as MNHEY and CDR2 as SVGAGI. The CDR3 sequence is CASSYTAEGNTEAFF. The CDR3 bases are TGTGCCAGCAGTTACACTGCCGAGGGAAACACTGAAGCTTTCTTT.

For this clone: A read error may account for a junction end that differs from germline. This chain joins TRBV5-1 and TRBJ2-2, with a tentative D call TRBD2 (6 bases). The germline CDR1 and CDR2 sequences are SGHRS and YFSETQ. The CDR3 has 15 residues. CDR3 amino acids: CASSEGGSKTGELFF. The CDR3 DNA is TGCGCCAGCAGCGAGGGAGGTTCGAAAACCGGGGAGCTGTTTTTT. Full variable domain (missing parts from reference TRBV5-1 and TRBJ2-2): KAGVTQTPRYLIKTRGQQVTLSCSPISGHRSVSWYQQTPGQGLQFLFEYFSETQRNKGNFPGRFSGRQFSNSRSEMNVSTLELGDSALYLCASSEGGSKTGELFFGEGSRLTVL.

V usage is TRBV7-9 and J usage is TRBJ2-1; 7 nucleotides agree with TRBD1. The CDR3 contains 15 residues. CDR1 is SEHNR and CDR2 is FQNEAQ in the germline V gene (reference sequence). V gave up 5 bases and J gave up 7 bases; unmatched junction bases: 11. CDR3 sequence: CASSPYRQGSNEQFF. The CDR3 DNA reads as TGTGCCAGCAGCCCCTACCGACAGGGTTCGAATGAGCAGTTCTTC.

V is TRBV11-3 and J is TRBJ2-7, with TRBD1 as a possible D gene (6 bases). CDR1 SGHNT and CDR2 YENEEA come from the germline V gene. The CDR3 consists of 18 residues. Trimming pared 6 bases from V and 0 bases from J, leaving 24 bases between. CDR3 sequence (DNA): TGTGCCAGCAGTGATCCGGGTCCAGGGGATCGGAGCTCCTACGAGCAGTACTTC. Translating it yields CASSDPGPGDRSSYEQYF.

This clone was seen only once. The chain couples TRBV6-5 to TRBJ1-3; D unclear. V dropped 2 bases and J dropped 0 bases, with 11 bases sitting between them. Germline values: CDR1 MNHEY, CDR2 SVGAGI. The CDR3 is 16 residues long. The CDR3 loop reads CASSYSSSNSGNTIYF. The CDR3 nucleotides read TGTGCCAGCAGTTACAGTTCCTCTAACTCTGGAAACACCATATATTTT.

The rearrangement links TRBV19 to TRBJ2-3, with 7 bases matching TRBD2. V shed 2 bases, J shed 3 bases, and the junction held 5 bases outside the gene matches. Germline CDR1 is LNHDA and CDR2 is SQIVND (reference sequence). There are 15 residues in the CDR3. CDR3 nucleotides: TGTGCCAGTAGTATACTTGCGGGAGAAACAGATACGCAGTATTTT. Translating gives CASSILAGETDTQYF.

This clone was counted a single time. The chain couples TRBV12-5 to TRBJ2-1, with D unclear. The CDR3 consists of 16 residues. V gave up 4 bases and J gave up 2 bases, with 15 bases separating them. Germline CDR1 reads LGHNT; CDR2 reads FRNRAP. CDR3 residues: CASGSPRGSPYNEQFF. The DNA for the CDR3 is TGTGCTAGTGGTTCCCCTCGCGGTTCGCCCTACAATGAGCAGTTCTTC.

The CDR3 sequence: CASSHRDGKNSPLHF. Here the CDR3 DNA reads TGTGCCAGCAGCCACAGGGACGGGAAGAATTCACCCCTCCACTTT. The chain has TRBV7-2 and TRBJ1-6; perhaps TRBD1 as D (6 bases). The CDR3 contains 15 residues. Deletions cut 5 bases from V and 7 bases from J, with 15 bases between. CDR1 and CDR2 (germline): SGHTA, FQGNSA.

The rearrangement links TRBV5-1 to TRBJ2-2, with D maybe TRBD2 (5 bases). V lost 2 bases to trimming and J lost 3 bases, with 11 bases between them. Germline loops: CDR1 SGHRS, CDR2 YFSETQ. CDR3 length equals 15 residues. The CDR3 protein is CASSFSARDTGELFF. The CDR3 DNA reads TGCGCCAGCAGCTTCTCGGCGCGGGACACCGGGGAGCTGTTTTTT.

CDR3 loop: CASSRGAGGSTDTQYF. The CDR3, as DNA: TGCGCCAGCAGCCGAGGGGCGGGGGGGAGCACAGATACGCAGTATTTT. The chain recombines TRBV4-1 with TRBJ2-3, with TRBD2 matching 9 bases. The CDR3 spans 16 residues. Germline V CDR1 and CDR2: MGHRA, YSYEKL. Trimming removed 4 bases from V and 0 bases from J; junction bases left unmatched: 5.

This rearrangement joins TRBV6-5 to TRBJ1-1, with D perhaps TRBD1 (6 bases). The CDR3 covers 15 residues. V lost 0 bases and J 5 bases, leaving 13 bases between the germline ends. Germline V lookup: CDR1 MNHEY, CDR2 SVGAGI. CDR3 region: CASSYSRAGVTEAFF. For the CDR3, the DNA is TGTGCCAGCAGTTACTCGAGGGCAGGGGTAACTGAAGCTTTCTTT.

In its sample, this clone was seen once. This chain uses TRBV5-1 with TRBJ1-2, with 9 positions matching TRBD1. Germline trimming cut 3 bases from V and 6 bases from J; bases unmatched to any gene: 12. CDR1 is SGHRS and CDR2 is YFSETQ in the germline V gene. The CDR3 spans 16 residues. The CDR3 sequence: CASSSPGQGGFDGYTF. CDR3 sequence (DNA): TGCGCCAGCAGCTCCCCGGGACAGGGAGGTTTTGATGGCTACACCTTC.

The chain links TRBV9 to TRBJ2-3, with TRBD2 as a possible D gene (6 bases). This CDR3 spans 12 amino acids. Germline lookup yields CDR1 SGDLS and CDR2 YYNGEE. The V end was cut by 10 bases, the J end by 2 bases, with 11 bases between. CDR3 in DNA: TGTGCCTCGGGGGAGACCACAGATACGCAGTATTTT. Protein sequence: CASGETTDTQYF.

This clone was counted a few times. J is TRBJ2-7 and V is TRBV3-1 (or the pseudogene TRBV3-2), with a possible D match to TRBD2 (6 bases). The CDR3 totals 14 residues. Germline CDR1 LGHDT, CDR2 YNNKEL (reference sequence). The V end lost 5 bases, the J end lost 2 bases, and 13 bases lay between the germline ends. CDR3 DNA sequence: TGTGCCAGCAGCGGAGGAGGGTTAACCTACGAGCAGTACTTC. It specifies CASSGGGLTYEQYF.